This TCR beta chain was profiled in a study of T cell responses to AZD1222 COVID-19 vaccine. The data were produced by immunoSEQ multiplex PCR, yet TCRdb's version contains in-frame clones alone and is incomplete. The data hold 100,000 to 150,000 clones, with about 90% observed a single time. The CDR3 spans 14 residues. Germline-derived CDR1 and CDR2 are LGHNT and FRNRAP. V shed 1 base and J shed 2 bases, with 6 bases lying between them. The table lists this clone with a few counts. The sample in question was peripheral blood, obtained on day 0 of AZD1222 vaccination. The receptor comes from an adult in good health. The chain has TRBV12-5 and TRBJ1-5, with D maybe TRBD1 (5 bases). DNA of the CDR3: TGTGCTAGTGGTTTGGACAGGCGCAATCAGCCCCAGCATTTT. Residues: CASGLDRRNQPQHF. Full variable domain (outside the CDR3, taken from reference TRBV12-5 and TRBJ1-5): DARVTQTPRHKVTEMGQEVTMRCQPILGHNTVFWYRQTMMQGLELLAYFRNRAPLDDSGMPKDRFSAEMPDATLATLKIQPSEPRDSAVYFCASGLDRRNQPQHFGDGTRLSIL.